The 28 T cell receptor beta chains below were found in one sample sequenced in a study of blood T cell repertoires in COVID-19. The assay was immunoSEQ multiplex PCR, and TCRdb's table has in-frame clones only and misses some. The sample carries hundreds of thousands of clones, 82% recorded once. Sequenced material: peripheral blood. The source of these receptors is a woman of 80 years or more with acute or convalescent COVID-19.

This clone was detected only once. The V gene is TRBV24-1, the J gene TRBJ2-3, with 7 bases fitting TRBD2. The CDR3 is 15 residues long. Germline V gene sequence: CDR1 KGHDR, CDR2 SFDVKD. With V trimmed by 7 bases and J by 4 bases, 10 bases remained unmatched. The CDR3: CATSAGTTVPDTQYF. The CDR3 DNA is TGTGCCACCAGCGCCGGGACTACGGTCCCAGATACGCAGTATTTT.

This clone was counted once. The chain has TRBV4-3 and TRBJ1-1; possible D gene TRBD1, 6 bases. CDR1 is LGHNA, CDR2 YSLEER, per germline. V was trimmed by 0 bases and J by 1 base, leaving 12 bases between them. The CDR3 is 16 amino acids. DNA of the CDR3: TGCGCCAGCAGCCAAGAGGGAACAGGGTGGAACACTGAAGCTTTCTTT. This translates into CASSQEGTGWNTEAFF.

Here the CDR3 DNA reads TGTGCCAGCAGCATCCGAGGGAACGGGGGAGAGACCCAGTACTTC. Protein product: CASSIRGNGGETQYF. The chain employs TRBV9 and TRBJ2-5; maybe TRBD2 (6 bases). The V gene's germline CDR1 is SGDLS and CDR2 YYNGEE. Trimming stripped 4 bases from V and 4 bases from J, with 17 bases between. The CDR3 has 15 residues.

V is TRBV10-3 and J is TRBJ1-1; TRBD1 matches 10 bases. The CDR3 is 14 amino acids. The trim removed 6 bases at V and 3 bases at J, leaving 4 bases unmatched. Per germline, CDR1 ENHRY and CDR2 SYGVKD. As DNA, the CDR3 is TGTGCCATCAGGGGACAGGGGTTGGACACTGAAGCTTTCTTT. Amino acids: CAIRGQGLDTEAFF.

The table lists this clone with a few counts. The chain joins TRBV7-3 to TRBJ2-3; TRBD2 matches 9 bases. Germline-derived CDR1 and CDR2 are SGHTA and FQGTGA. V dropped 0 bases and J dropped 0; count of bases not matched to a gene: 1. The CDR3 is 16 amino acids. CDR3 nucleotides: TGTGCCAGCAGCTTAACAGCGGGGGGAAGCACAGATACGCAGTATTTT. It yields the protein CASSLTAGGSTDTQYF.

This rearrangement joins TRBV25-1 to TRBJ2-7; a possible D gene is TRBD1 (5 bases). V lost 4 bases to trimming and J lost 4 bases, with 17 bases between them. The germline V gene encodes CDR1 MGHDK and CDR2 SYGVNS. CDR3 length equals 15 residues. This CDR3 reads CASSAPTGFTYEQYF. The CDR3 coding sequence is TGTGCCAGCAGTGCCCCTACAGGTTTTACGTACGAGCAGTACTTC.

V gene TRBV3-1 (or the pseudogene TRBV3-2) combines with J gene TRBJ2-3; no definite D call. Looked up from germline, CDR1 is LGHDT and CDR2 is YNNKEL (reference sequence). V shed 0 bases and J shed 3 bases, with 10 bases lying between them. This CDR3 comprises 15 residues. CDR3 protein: CASSQDATLTDTQYF. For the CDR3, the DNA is TGTGCCAGCAGCCAAGATGCGACATTAACAGATACGCAGTATTTT.

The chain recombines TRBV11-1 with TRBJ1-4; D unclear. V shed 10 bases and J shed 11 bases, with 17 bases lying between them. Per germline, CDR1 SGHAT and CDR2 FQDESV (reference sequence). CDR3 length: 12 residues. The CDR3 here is CATLTLMRKLFF. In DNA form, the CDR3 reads TGTGCCACCCTAACCTTAATGAGGAAACTGTTTTTT.

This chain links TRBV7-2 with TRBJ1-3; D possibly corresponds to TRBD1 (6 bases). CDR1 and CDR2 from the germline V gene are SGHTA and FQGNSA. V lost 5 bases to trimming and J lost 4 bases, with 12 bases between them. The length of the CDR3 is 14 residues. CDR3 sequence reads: CASSRGGLGNTIYF. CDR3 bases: TGTGCCAGCAGCAGGGGGGGGTTGGGAAACACCATATATTTT.

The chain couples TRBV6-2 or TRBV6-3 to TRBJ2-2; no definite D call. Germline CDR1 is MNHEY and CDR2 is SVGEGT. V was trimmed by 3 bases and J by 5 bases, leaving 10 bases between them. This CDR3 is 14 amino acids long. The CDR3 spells CASSYYERTGELFF. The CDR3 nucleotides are TGTGCCAGCAGTTATTATGAGAGAACCGGGGAGCTGTTTTTT.

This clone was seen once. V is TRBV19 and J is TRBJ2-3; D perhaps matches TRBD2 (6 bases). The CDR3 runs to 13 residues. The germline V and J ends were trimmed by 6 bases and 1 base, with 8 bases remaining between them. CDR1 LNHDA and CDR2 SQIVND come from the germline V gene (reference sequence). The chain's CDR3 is CASRTGGTDTQYF. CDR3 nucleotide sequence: TGTGCCAGTAGAACGGGGGGCACAGATACGCAGTATTTT.

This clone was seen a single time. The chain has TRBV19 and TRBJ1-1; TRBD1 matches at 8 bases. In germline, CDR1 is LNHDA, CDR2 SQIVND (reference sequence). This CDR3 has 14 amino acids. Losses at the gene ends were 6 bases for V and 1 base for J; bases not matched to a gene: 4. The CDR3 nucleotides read TGTGCCAGTAGGTGGACAGGGTCGAACACTGAAGCTTTCTTT. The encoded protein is CASRWTGSNTEAFF. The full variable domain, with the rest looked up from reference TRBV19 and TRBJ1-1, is DGGITQSPKYLFRKEGQNVTLSCEQNLNHDAMYWYRQDPGQGLRLIYYSQIVNDFQKGDIAEGYSVSREKKESFPLTVTSAQKNPTAFYLCASRWTGSNTEAFFGQGTRLTVV.

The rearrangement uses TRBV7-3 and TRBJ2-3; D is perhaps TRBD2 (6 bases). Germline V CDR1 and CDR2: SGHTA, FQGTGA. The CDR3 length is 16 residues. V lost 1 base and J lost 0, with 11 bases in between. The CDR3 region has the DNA TGTGCCAGCAGCTTAATCGGGGGAGCTAGCACAGATACGCAGTATTTT. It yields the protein CASSLIGGASTDTQYF.

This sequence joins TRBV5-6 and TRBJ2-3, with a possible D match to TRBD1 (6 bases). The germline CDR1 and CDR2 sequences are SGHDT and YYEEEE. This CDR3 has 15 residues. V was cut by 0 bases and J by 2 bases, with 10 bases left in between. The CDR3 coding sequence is TGTGCCAGCAGCTTGGTGACAGGCCCCACAGATACGCAGTATTTT. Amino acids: CASSLVTGPTDTQYF.

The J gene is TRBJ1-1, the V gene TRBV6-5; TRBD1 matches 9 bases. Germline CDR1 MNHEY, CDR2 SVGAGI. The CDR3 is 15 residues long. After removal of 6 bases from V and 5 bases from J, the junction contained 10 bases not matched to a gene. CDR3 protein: CASSSQDRGKTEAFF. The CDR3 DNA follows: TGTGCCAGCAGCTCACAGGACAGGGGCAAAACTGAAGCTTTCTTT.

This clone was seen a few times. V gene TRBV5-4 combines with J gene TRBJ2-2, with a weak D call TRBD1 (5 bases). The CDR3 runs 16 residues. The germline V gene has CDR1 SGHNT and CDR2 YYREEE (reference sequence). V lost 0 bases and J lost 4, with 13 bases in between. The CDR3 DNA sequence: TGTGCCAGCAGCTTGGCTAGGGGTCTTGGCACCGGGGAGCTGTTTTTT. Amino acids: CASSLARGLGTGELFF.

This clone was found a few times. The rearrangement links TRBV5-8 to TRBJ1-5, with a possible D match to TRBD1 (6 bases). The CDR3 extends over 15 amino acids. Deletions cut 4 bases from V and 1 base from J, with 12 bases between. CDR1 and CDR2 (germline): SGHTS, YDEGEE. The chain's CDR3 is CASSRDILSNQPQHF. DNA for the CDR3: TGTGCCAGCAGCCGGGACATCCTAAGCAATCAGCCCCAGCATTTT.

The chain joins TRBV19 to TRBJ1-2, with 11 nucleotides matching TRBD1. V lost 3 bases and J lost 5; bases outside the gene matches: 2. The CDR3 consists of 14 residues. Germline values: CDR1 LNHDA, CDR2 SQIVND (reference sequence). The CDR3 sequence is CASSIRDRGYGYTF. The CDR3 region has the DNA TGTGCCAGTAGTATCCGGGACAGGGGGTATGGCTACACCTTC.

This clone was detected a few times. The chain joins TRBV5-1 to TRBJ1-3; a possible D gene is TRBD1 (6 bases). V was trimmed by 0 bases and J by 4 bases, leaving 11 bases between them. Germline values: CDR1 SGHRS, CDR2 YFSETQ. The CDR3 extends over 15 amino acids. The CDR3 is CASSLGGGDGNTIYF. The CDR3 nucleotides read TGCGCCAGCAGCTTGGGAGGGGGAGACGGAAACACCATATATTTT.

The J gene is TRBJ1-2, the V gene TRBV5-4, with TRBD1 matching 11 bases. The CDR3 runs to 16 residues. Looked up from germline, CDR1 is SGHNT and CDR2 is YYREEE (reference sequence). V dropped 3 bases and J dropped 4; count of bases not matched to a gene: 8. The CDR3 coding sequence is TGTGCCAGCAGCTCCGGCGGGACAGGGGGGACCTATGGCTACACCTTC. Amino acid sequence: CASSSGGTGGTYGYTF.

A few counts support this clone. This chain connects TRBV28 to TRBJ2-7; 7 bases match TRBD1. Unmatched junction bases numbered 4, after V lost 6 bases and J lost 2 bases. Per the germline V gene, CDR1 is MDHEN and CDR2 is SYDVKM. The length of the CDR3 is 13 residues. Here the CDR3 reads CASSPGQPYEQYF. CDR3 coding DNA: TGTGCCAGCAGCCCGGGACAGCCCTACGAGCAGTACTTC.

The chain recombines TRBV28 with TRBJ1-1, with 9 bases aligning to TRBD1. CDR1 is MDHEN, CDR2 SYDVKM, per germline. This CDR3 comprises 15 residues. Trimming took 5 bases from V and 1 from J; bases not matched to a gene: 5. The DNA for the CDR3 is TGTGCCAGCAGTACAGGGGGCGCCAAGAACACTGAAGCTTTCTTT. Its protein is CASSTGGAKNTEAFF.

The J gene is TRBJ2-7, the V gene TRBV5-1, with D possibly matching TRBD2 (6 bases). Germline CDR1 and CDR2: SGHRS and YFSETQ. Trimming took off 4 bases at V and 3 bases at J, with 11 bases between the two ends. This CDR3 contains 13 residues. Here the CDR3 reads CASSPGDRYEQYF. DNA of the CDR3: TGCGCCAGCAGCCCGGGGGACCGCTACGAGCAGTACTTC.

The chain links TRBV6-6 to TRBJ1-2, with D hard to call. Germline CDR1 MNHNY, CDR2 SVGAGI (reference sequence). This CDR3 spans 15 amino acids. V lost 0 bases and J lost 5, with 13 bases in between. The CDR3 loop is CASSYSQVAGYGYTF. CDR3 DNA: TGTGCCAGCAGTTACTCACAAGTCGCGGGTTATGGCTACACCTTC.

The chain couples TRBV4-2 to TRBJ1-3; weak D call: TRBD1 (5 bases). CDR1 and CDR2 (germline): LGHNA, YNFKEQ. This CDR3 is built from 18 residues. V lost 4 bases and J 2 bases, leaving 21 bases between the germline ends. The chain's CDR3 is CASSRSGSSGNTGNTIYF. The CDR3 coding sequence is TGTGCCAGCAGCCGGAGCGGGAGTTCAGGGAACACTGGAAACACCATATATTTT.

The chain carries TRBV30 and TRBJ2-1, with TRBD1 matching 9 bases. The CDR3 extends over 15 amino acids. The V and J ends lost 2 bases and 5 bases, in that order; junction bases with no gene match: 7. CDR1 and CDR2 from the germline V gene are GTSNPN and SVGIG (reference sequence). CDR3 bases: TGTGCCTGGAGTCTCGGGACAGGGAACGACAATGAGCAGTTCTTC. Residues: CAWSLGTGNDNEQFF.

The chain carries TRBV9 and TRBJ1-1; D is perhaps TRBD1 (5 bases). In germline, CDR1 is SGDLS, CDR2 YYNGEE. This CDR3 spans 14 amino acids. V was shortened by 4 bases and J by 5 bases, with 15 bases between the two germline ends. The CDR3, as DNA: TGTGCCAGCAGCTCCCGGGGGTTAGGGACTGAAGCTTTCTTT. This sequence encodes CASSSRGLGTEAFF. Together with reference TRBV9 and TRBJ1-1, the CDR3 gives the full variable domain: DSGVTQTPKHLITATGQRVTLRCSPRSGDLSVYWYQQSLDQGLQFLIQYYNGEERAKGNILERFSAQQFPDLHSELNLSSLELGDSALYFCASSSRGLGTEAFFGQGTRLTVV.

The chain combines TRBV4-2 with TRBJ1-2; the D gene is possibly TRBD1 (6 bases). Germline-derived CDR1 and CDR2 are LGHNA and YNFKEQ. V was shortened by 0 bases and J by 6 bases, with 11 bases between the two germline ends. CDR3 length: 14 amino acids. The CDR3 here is CASSQESGGHGYTF. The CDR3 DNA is TGTGCCAGCAGCCAAGAATCGGGGGGGCATGGCTACACCTTC.